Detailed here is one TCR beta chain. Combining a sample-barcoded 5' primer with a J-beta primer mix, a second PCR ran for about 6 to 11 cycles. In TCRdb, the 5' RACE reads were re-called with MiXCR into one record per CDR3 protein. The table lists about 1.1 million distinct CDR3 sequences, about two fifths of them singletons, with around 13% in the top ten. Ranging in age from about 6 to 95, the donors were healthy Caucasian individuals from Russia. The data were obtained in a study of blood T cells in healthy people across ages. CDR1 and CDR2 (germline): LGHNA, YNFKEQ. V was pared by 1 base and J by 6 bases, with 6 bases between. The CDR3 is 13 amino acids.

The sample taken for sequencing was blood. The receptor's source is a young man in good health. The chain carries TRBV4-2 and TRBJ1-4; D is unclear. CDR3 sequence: CASSQAVDEKLFF. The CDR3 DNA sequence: TGTGCCAGCAGCCAAGCGGTCGATGAAAAACTGTTTTTT.